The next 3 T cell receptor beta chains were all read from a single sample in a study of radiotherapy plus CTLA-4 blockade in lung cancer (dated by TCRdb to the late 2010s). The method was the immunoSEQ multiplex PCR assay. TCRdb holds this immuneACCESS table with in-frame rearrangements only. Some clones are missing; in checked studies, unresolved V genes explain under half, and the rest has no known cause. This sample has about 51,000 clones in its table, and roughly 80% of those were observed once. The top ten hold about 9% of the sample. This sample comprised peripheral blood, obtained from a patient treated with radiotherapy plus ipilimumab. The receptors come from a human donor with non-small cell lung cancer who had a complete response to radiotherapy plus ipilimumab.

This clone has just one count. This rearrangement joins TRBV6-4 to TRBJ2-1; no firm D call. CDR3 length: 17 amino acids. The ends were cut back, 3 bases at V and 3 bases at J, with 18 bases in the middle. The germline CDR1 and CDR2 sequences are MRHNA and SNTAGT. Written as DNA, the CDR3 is TGTGCCAGCAGTGATATTAATTTGGGCCCCATCTACAATGAGCAGTTCTTC. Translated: CASSDINLGPIYNEQFF.

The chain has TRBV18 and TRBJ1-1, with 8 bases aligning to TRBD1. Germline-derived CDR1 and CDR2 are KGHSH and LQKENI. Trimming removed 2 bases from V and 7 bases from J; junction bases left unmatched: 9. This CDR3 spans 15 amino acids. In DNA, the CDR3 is TGTGCCAGCTCACCAGAACAGGGGGAATTTAGTGAAGCTTTCTTT. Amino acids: CASSPEQGEFSEAFF.

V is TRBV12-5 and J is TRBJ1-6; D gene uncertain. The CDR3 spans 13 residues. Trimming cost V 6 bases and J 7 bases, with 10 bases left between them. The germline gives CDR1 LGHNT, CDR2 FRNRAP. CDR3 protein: CASGFGGNSPLHF. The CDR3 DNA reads TGTGCTAGTGGATTCGGAGGGAATTCACCCCTCCACTTT.